The 14 T cell receptor beta chains given below trace back to one sample, sequenced in a study of OX40 agonist ivuxolimab in advanced cancers. Sequenced by immunoSEQ multiplex PCR; TCRdb stores in-frame clones only, minus some. The sample lists some 72,000 clones; around 91% were seen once. The sample was CD4+ or CD8+ T cells sorted from blood, taken in a trial of the OX40 agonist ivuxolimab. The receptors stem from an adult with an advanced solid tumor such as melanoma, head and neck, liver or kidney cancer.

The chain recombines TRBV6-5 with TRBJ1-5, with 7 bases aligning to TRBD1. Per germline, CDR1 MNHEY and CDR2 SVGAGI. The CDR3 covers 14 residues. The ends lost 6 bases at V and 1 base at J; junction bases unmatched: 3. CDR3 region: CASRAQGSNQPQHF. CDR3 coding DNA: TGTGCCAGCAGAGCACAGGGGAGCAATCAGCCCCAGCATTTT.

The rearrangement links TRBV5-4 to TRBJ1-1; tentatively, D is TRBD1 (6 bases). CDR1 SGHNT and CDR2 YYREEE come from the germline V gene (reference sequence). V was trimmed by 4 bases and J by 7 bases, leaving 17 bases between them. The CDR3 extends over 14 amino acids. Here the CDR3 DNA reads TGTGCCAGCAGCATCAGGGGCTGGGTGGGTGAAGCTTTCTTT. Protein product: CASSIRGWVGEAFF.

The chain uses TRBV6-1 and TRBJ2-3; TRBD1 might be the D (7 bases). Trimming stripped 2 bases from V and 5 bases from J, with 11 bases between. Germline V gene sequence: CDR1 MNHNS, CDR2 SASEGT. The CDR3 totals 14 residues. As DNA, the CDR3 is TGTGCCAGCAGTGAACCCCAGGGGGGAGATACGCAGTATTTT. Protein: CASSEPQGGDTQYF.

J is TRBJ1-4 and V is TRBV5-5; no reliable D call. V was shortened by 4 bases and J by 0 bases, with 10 bases between the two germline ends. The CDR3 consists of 15 residues. Germline CDR1 and CDR2: SGHKS and YYEKEE (reference sequence). The CDR3 sequence: CASSVTPTTNEKLFF. DNA of the CDR3: TGTGCCAGCAGCGTCACACCGACAACTAATGAAAAACTGTTTTTT. Variable domain in full (rest from reference TRBV5-5 and TRBJ1-4): DAGVTQSPTHLIKTRGQQVTLRCSPISGHKSVSWYQQVLGQGPQFIFQYYEKEERGRGNFPDRFSARQFPNYSSELNVNALLLGDSALYLCASSVTPTTNEKLFFGSGTQLSVL.

V usage is TRBV21-1 and J usage is TRBJ2-4; TRBD1, the table's D call, was not compared with the DNA. TRBV21-1 is a documented pseudogene. There are 16 residues in the CDR3. The CDR3 DNA reads as TGTGCCAGCAGCAAAGAGGGGGCCAAGGGGTGGAACATTCAGTACTTC. Its translation is CASSKEGAKGWNIQYF.

The gene calls are TRBV5-1 and TRBJ1-2; 8 bases match TRBD1. Looked up from germline, CDR1 is SGHRS and CDR2 is YFSETQ. The CDR3 extends over 15 amino acids. With V trimmed by 2 bases and J by 1 base, 4 bases remained unmatched. This CDR3 reads CASSLRQGLNYGYTF. The CDR3 nucleotides read TGCGCCAGCAGCTTACGACAGGGGCTTAACTATGGCTACACCTTC. The full variable domain, with the rest looked up from reference TRBV5-1 and TRBJ1-2, is KAGVTQTPRYLIKTRGQQVTLSCSPISGHRSVSWYQQTPGQGLQFLFEYFSETQRNKGNFPGRFSGRQFSNSRSEMNVSTLELGDSALYLCASSLRQGLNYGYTFGSGTRLTVV.

The chain recombines TRBV30 with TRBJ1-5; D possibly corresponds to TRBD1 (5 bases). This CDR3 region has 13 residues. CDR1 is GTSNPN, CDR2 SVGIG, per germline (reference sequence). V was pared by 3 bases and J by 7 bases, with 13 bases between. The CDR3 DNA reads TGTGCCTGGAGCTTGGGGGGGAGCCAGCCCCAGCATTTT. It yields the protein CAWSLGGSQPQHF.

V usage is TRBV9 and J usage is TRBJ1-3; 7 bases are a match to TRBD1. Trimming cost V 4 bases and J 0 bases; bases outside gene matches: 7. Germline CDR1 SGDLS, CDR2 YYNGEE. The CDR3 spans 16 residues. CDR3 region: CASSPETGSSGNTIYF. For the CDR3, the DNA is TGTGCCAGCAGCCCAGAGACAGGGAGCTCTGGAAACACCATATATTTT. Full variable domain (outside the CDR3, taken from reference TRBV9 and TRBJ1-3): DSGVTQTPKHLITATGQRVTLRCSPRSGDLSVYWYQQSLDQGLQFLIQYYNGEERAKGNILERFSAQQFPDLHSELNLSSLELGDSALYFCASSPETGSSGNTIYFGEGSWLTVV.

CDR3 nucleotide sequence: TGTGCCAGCAGCCATGAACTACCCGTGAGACAAGGCCAATACTACGAGCAGTACTTC. Translation: CASSHELPVRQGQYYEQYF. This sequence joins TRBV14 and TRBJ2-7; D unresolved. Trimming shortened V by 3 bases and J by 3 bases, and 27 bases separated the two germline ends. Germline V CDR1 and CDR2: SGHDN, FVKESK. This CDR3 contains 19 residues.

The V call is TRBV7-2, the J call TRBJ2-7; D possibly corresponds to TRBD1 (6 bases). Trimming cost V 6 bases and J 3 bases, with 15 bases left between them. The CDR3 totals 14 residues. Germline CDR1 is SGHTA and CDR2 is FQGNSA. In DNA form, the CDR3 reads TGTGCCAGCAGTTTCTCACAGGGCGGCTACGAGCAGTACTTC. Amino acid sequence: CASSFSQGGYEQYF.

The V and J genes are TRBV29-1 and TRBJ2-7, with D unresolved. V dropped 1 base and J dropped 0 bases, with 4 bases sitting between them. The CDR3 length is 12 residues. CDR1 is SQVTM and CDR2 is ANQGSEA in the germline V gene. The CDR3 sequence is CSVEGLSYEQYF. CDR3 DNA: TGCAGCGTTGAAGGACTCTCCTACGAGCAGTACTTC.

The chain joins TRBV5-1 to TRBJ1-4; D is ambiguous. V lost 0 bases to trimming and J lost 6 bases, with 15 bases between them. The CDR3 covers 16 residues. Germline V gene sequence: CDR1 SGHRS, CDR2 YFSETQ. DNA of the CDR3: TGCGCCAGCAGCTTGGGGCAGGCATATGGGGATGAAAAACTGTTTTTT. Translation gives CASSLGQAYGDEKLFF.

This chain uses TRBV29-1 with TRBJ1-5, with 7 positions matching TRBD1. Germline lookup yields CDR1 SQVTM and CDR2 ANQGSEA. V lost 5 bases, J lost 1 base, and 5 bases stayed unmatched. This CDR3 region has 14 residues. The CDR3 spells CSVSEGASNQPQHF. As DNA, the CDR3 is TGCAGCGTTTCCGAGGGGGCGAGCAATCAGCCCCAGCATTTT.

The chain links TRBV5-6 to TRBJ2-2; a possible D gene is TRBD1 (6 bases). Germline CDR1 and CDR2: SGHDT and YYEEEE. Deletions cut 4 bases from V and 7 bases from J, with 14 bases between. The CDR3 is made up of 14 amino acids. In nucleotides, the CDR3 is TGTGCCAGCAGCCCTAGGGGGTTCGACGGGGAGCTGTTTTTT. Amino acid sequence: CASSPRGFDGELFF.